The T cell receptor (beta chain) under discussion was sequenced for a study of blood T cell repertoires in COVID-19. The wider study: COVID-19 samples collected from the United States, Italy and Spain covered acute and convalescent phases. PBMCs, B-cell-depleted T cells, or T cells provided the cDNA or gDNA that made up the material.

Germline V gene lookup returns CDR1 KGHDR and CDR2 SFDVKD. Germline trimming cut 3 bases from V and 3 bases from J; bases unmatched to any gene: 14. CDR3 length: 20 residues. In the authors' methods: Estimated nucleated cell counts came from reference gene primer amplification. Measured with immunoSEQ multiplex PCR; TCRdb has only the in-frame clones, and not every one. D and trimming come from the DNA, and the V and J calls and clone size come from that table. The sample includes under 200,000 clones, 79% of them seen just once. It was during active infection that Seattle patients were enrolled and then longitudinally followed.

What was sequenced was peripheral blood. The V gene is TRBV24-1, the J gene TRBJ2-2, with 11 bases that match TRBD2. This TCR derives from a woman in her sixties or seventies with COVID-19, enrolled during active disease. This chain's CDR3 is CATSDLVPGLTSGDTGELFF. Written as DNA, the CDR3 is TGTGCCACCAGTGATCTTGTCCCCGGTCTGACTAGCGGGGACACCGGGGAGCTGTTTTTT.